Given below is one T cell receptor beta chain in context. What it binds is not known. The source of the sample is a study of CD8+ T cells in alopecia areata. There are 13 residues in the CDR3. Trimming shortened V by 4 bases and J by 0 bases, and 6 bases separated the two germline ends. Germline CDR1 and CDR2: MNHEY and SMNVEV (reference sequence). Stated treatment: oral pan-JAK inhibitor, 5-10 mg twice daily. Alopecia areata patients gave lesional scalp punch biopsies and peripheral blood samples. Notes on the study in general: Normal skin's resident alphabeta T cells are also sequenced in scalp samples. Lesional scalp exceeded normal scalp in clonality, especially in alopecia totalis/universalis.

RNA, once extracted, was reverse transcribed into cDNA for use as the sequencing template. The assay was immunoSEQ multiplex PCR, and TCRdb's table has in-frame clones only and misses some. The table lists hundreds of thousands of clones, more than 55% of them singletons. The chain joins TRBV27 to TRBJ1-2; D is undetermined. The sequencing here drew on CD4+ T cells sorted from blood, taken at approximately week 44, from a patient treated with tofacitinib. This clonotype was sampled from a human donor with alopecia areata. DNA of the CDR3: TGTGCCAGCAGTTCCCCTCCTAACTATGGCTACACCTTC. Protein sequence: CASSSPPNYGYTF.